Shown below are 6 T cell receptor beta chains from a single sample sequenced in a study of PD-1 blockade in classical Hodgkin lymphoma. Produced via immunoSEQ multiplex PCR; TCRdb's table is partial and in-frame only. The sample holds over 5,500 clones; about three quarters are singletons and the top ten take 60%. Patients all relapsed after autologous stem cell transplantation, and there was variation in brentuximab vedotin exposure. The specimen comprised peripheral blood mononuclear cells (PBMCs), sampled at baseline. The receptors stem from a human donor with classical Hodgkin lymphoma.

The rearrangement uses TRBV29-1 and TRBJ1-1; D not certain. The germline V and J ends were trimmed by 3 bases and 10 bases, with 15 bases remaining between them. Germline values: CDR1 SQVTM, CDR2 ANQGSEA. The CDR3 length is 12 residues. The CDR3 spells CSVEGAIWGAFF. CDR3 in DNA: TGCAGCGTTGAGGGCGCTATTTGGGGAGCTTTCTTT.

This chain connects TRBV21-1 to TRBJ2-5. TRBV21-1 is annotated as a pseudogene. This CDR3 has 17 amino acids. CDR3: CASSTAHCVGGQETQYF. CDR3 DNA sequence: TGTGCCAGCAGCACCGCTCACTGCGTTGGTGGACAAGAGACCCAGTACTTC.

The chain combines TRBV7-6 with TRBJ2-3; perhaps TRBD2 as D (6 bases). CDR1 SGHVS and CDR2 FNYEAQ come from the germline V gene. Trimming removed 1 base at V and 6 bases at J, with 20 bases between. This CDR3 has 17 residues. CDR3 sequence: CASSLGGGRNLMDTQYF. The CDR3 region has the DNA TGTGCCAGCAGCTTAGGAGGTGGGAGGAACTTGATGGATACGCAGTATTTT. Full variable domain (remainder filled in from reference TRBV7-6 and TRBJ2-3): GAGVSQSPRYKVTKRGQDVALRCDPISGHVSLYWYRQALGQGPEFLTYFNYEAQQDKSGLPNDRFSAERPEGSISTLTIQRTEQRDSAMYRCASSLGGGRNLMDTQYFGPGTRLTVL.

The chain couples TRBV19 to TRBJ2-2, with 12 positions matching TRBD2. CDR1 is LNHDA and CDR2 is SQIVND in the germline V gene (reference sequence). Trimming cost V 3 bases and J 5 bases; bases outside gene matches: 4. CDR3 length: 16 amino acids. In DNA, the CDR3 is TGTGCCAGTAGTATCCTAGGGACTAGCGGGACCGGGGAGCTGTTTTTT. It encodes CASSILGTSGTGELFF.

CDR3 region: CASSLDRVNGYTF. In DNA form, the CDR3 reads TGTGCCAGCAGTTTAGACAGGGTTAATGGCTACACCTTC. The chain is built from TRBV27 and TRBJ1-2, with 7 bases matching TRBD1. CDR3 length: 13 amino acids. Germline CDR1 reads MNHEY; CDR2 reads SMNVEV (reference sequence). V was clipped by 2 bases and J by 6 bases; unmatched bases: 3.

This rearrangement joins TRBV4-1 to TRBJ2-4; no reliable D call. CDR3 size: 13 residues. Trimming pared 4 bases from V and 8 bases from J, leaving 12 bases between. The V gene's germline CDR1 is MGHRA and CDR2 YSYEKL. CDR3 DNA: TGCGCCAGCAGCCTTATTACTTGGGACATTCAGTACTTC. Its translation is CASSLITWDIQYF.